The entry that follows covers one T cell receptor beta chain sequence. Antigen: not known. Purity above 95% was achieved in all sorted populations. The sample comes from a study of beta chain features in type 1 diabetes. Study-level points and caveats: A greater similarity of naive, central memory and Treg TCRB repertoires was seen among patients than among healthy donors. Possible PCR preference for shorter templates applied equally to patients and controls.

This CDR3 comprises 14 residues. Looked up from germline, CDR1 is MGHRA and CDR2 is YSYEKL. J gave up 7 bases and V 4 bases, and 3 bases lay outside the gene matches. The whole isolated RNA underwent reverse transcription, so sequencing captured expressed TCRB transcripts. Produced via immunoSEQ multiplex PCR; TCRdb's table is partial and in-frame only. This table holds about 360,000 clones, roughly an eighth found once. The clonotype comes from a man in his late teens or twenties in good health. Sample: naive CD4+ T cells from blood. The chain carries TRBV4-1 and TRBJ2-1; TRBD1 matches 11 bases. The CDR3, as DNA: TGCGCCAGCAGCCGTGGACAGGGGGCGAATGAGCAGTTCTTC. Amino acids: CASSRGQGANEQFF.